One sample yielded the 28 T cell receptor beta chains listed below, sequenced in a study of technical replicates of blood from a handful of donors. Measured with immunoSEQ multiplex PCR; TCRdb has only the in-frame clones, and not every one. This table has some 14,000 clones, more than 80% appearing once. Sequences were obtained from PBMCs. Every receptor here comes from a human donor in good health.

The chain links TRBV29-1 to TRBJ1-1; unclear D gene. The CDR3 spans 10 residues. Trimming removed 4 bases at V and 6 bases at J, with 6 bases between. Germline values: CDR1 SQVTM, CDR2 ANQGSEA. The CDR3 sequence is CSVGAAEAFF. The CDR3 DNA sequence: TGCAGCGTTGGGGCTGCTGAAGCTTTCTTT.

V gene TRBV6-4 combines with J gene TRBJ1-4; D is uncertain. Germline CDR1 reads MRHNA; CDR2 reads SNTAGT. The CDR3 sequence is 15 residues long. Trimming shortened V by 0 bases and J by 10 bases, and 15 bases separated the two germline ends. CDR3 in DNA: TGTGCCAGCAGTGACTCGAGCGTGGCTCCGGGAAAACTGTTTTTT. Protein product: CASSDSSVAPGKLFF.

This clone appeared a single time. The chain employs TRBV30 and TRBJ2-1; 7 bases are shared with TRBD1. V lost 3 bases to trimming and J lost 10 bases; unmatched junction nucleotides: 9. This CDR3 is built from 13 residues. In germline, CDR1 is GTSNPN, CDR2 SVGIG (reference sequence). DNA for the CDR3: TGTGCCTGGAGGGACAGGCCCGCGAGGGAGCAGTTCTTC. Protein: CAWRDRPAREQFF.

This chain joins TRBV27 and TRBJ2-1; TRBD2 aligns across 10 bases. CDR1 is MNHEY, CDR2 SMNVEV, per germline (reference sequence). The V segment lost 5 bases and the J segment 0 bases; nucleotides outside the gene matches: 13. The CDR3 is made up of 19 amino acids. CDR3 coding DNA: TGTGCCAGCAGTAACCCATTGGGGGCTAGCGGGAGCTCCTACAATGAGCAGTTCTTC. Its protein is CASSNPLGASGSSYNEQFF.

This clone has just a few counts. The chain uses TRBV5-1 and TRBJ1-1, with no clear D. The V gene lost 0 bases and the J gene lost 0 bases, with 9 bases spanning the gap. The CDR3 has 15 amino acids. Per the germline V gene, CDR1 is SGHRS and CDR2 is YFSETQ. CDR3 DNA sequence: TGCGCCAGCAGCTTGGATGCGGTCTTGAACACTGAAGCTTTCTTT. It specifies CASSLDAVLNTEAFF. The whole variable domain, filled in from reference TRBV5-1 and TRBJ1-1, reads KAGVTQTPRYLIKTRGQQVTLSCSPISGHRSVSWYQQTPGQGLQFLFEYFSETQRNKGNFPGRFSGRQFSNSRSEMNVSTLELGDSALYLCASSLDAVLNTEAFFGQGTRLTVV.

Relative to its sample, this clone is medium-sized. The gene calls are TRBV5-6 and TRBJ1-2; no clear D gene. The CDR3 is 14 amino acids. V was cut by 2 bases and J by 10 bases, with 18 bases left in between. Germline V gene data show CDR1 as SGHDT and CDR2 as YYEEEE. The CDR3 region has the DNA TGTGCCAGCAGCTTTGGCGGTCCCCTGATTGACTACACCTTC. Translating gives CASSFGGPLIDYTF.

The chain couples TRBV11-2 to TRBJ2-7, with TRBD1 identical over 10 bases. The germline gives CDR1 SGHAT, CDR2 FQNNGV. The ends lost 4 bases at V and 6 bases at J; junction bases unmatched: 9. There are 15 residues in the CDR3. The CDR3 nucleotides are TGTGCCAGCAGCTACGGGACAGGGGATGTCGGCGAGCAGTACTTC. Its translation is CASSYGTGDVGEQYF.

The gene calls are TRBV15 and TRBJ2-5, with D maybe TRBD2 (5 bases). V lost 5 bases to trimming and J lost 4 bases, with 23 bases between them. This CDR3 region has 17 residues. Germline V gene sequence: CDR1 LNHNV, CDR2 YYDKDF (reference sequence). The CDR3 spells CATSPRTVGDSGETQYF. CDR3 coding DNA: TGTGCCACCAGCCCTAGGACTGTTGGGGATTCCGGAGAGACCCAGTACTTC.

The chain joins TRBV12-2 to TRBJ2-4; the table names TRBD1, a call not compared with the DNA. TRBV12-2 is a pseudogene locus. This CDR3 is 15 amino acids long. The CDR3 spells CASRKTGLAKNIQYF. Written as DNA, the CDR3 is TGTGCAAGTCGCAAAACAGGGCTAGCCAAAAACATTCAGTACTTC.

The rearrangement uses TRBV23-1 and TRBJ2-4, with TRBD1 as a possible D gene (5 bases). TRBV23-1 is reported as an ORF; its role is uncertain. With 4 bases removed from V and 4 bases from J, the gap between germline ends came to 11 bases. CDR3 length: 14 residues. CDR3 region: CASSRAPGKNIQYF. In DNA form, the CDR3 reads TGCGCCAGCAGTCGCGCGCCAGGGAAAAACATTCAGTACTTC.

The rearrangement uses TRBV5-4 and TRBJ2-7; D is unclear. The CDR3 has 12 residues. Trimming left V 7 bases short and J 2 bases short, with 10 bases between. Germline V lookup: CDR1 SGHNT, CDR2 YYREEE (reference sequence). The DNA for the CDR3 is TGTGCCAGCGGCGCTAGTCCCTACGAGCAGTACTTC. Its translation is CASGASPYEQYF.

V usage is TRBV7-9 and J usage is TRBJ2-5, with TRBD2 as a possible D gene (6 bases). Germline V gene lookup returns CDR1 SEHNR and CDR2 FQNEAQ (reference sequence). Between the trimmed V and J ends, which lost 1 base and 5 bases, there was a span of 20 bases. There are 17 residues in the CDR3. The CDR3 region has the DNA TGTGCCAGCAGCTTAGTCGCGGCGGGCTCCCGGGGGGAGACCCAGTACTTC. Its translation: CASSLVAAGSRGETQYF.

CDR3 in DNA: TGTGCCAGCAGTGTAGCGGGAGGGCCTAATGAGCAGTTCTTC. Residues: CASSVAGGPNEQFF. The chain employs TRBV27 and TRBJ2-1, with 11 bases lining up with TRBD2. Germline V gives CDR1 MNHEY, CDR2 SMNVEV (reference sequence). There are 14 residues in the CDR3. J gave up 7 bases and V 5 bases, and 4 bases lay outside the gene matches.

The J gene is TRBJ2-7, the V gene TRBV5-1; D perhaps matches TRBD1 (5 bases). The germline V gene has CDR1 SGHRS and CDR2 YFSETQ. The CDR3 runs to 14 residues. V lost 0 bases and J 0 bases, leaving 7 bases between the germline ends. The CDR3 protein is CASSLGDSSYEQYF. The CDR3 bases are TGCGCCAGCAGCTTGGGAGACAGCTCCTACGAGCAGTACTTC.

The rearrangement joins TRBV11-3 to TRBJ2-2; 8 bases match TRBD2. This CDR3 spans 17 amino acids. V shed 1 base and J 0 bases; nucleotides not matched to a gene: 4. Germline V gives CDR1 SGHNT, CDR2 YENEEA. The CDR3 reads CASSLVAGRANTGELFF. The DNA of the CDR3 is TGTGCCAGCAGCTTAGTGGCCGGGAGGGCGAACACCGGGGAGCTGTTTTTT.

This chain connects TRBV29-1 to TRBJ2-3, with 8 bases that match TRBD2. Per germline, CDR1 SQVTM and CDR2 ANQGSEA. V shed 7 bases, J shed 6 bases, and the junction held 6 bases outside the gene matches. This CDR3 spans 12 amino acids. CDR3 amino acids: CSADLAGDTQYF. Written as DNA, the CDR3 is TGCAGCGCTGATTTAGCGGGGGATACGCAGTATTTT.

The chain is built from TRBV5-1 and TRBJ1-5; perhaps TRBD1 as D (5 bases). CDR3 size: 15 residues. Between the trimmed V and J ends, which lost 4 bases and 0 bases, there was a span of 11 bases. The germline gives CDR1 SGHRS, CDR2 YFSETQ. CDR3 amino acids: CASSRGGDSNQPQHF. CDR3 DNA sequence: TGCGCCAGCAGCCGGGGAGGGGATAGCAATCAGCCCCAGCATTTT.

V is TRBV11-2 and J is TRBJ1-5; no firm D call. The CDR3 is 13 amino acids. Germline CDR1 SGHAT, CDR2 FQNNGV. Trimming took 2 bases from V and 9 from J, leaving 11 bases between them. The CDR3 is CASSLLSDGPQHF. The CDR3 DNA sequence: TGTGCCAGCAGCTTATTATCAGATGGGCCCCAGCATTTT.

The rearrangement uses TRBV30 and TRBJ2-1, with D possibly matching TRBD1 (6 bases). The V gene's germline CDR1 is GTSNPN and CDR2 SVGIG (reference sequence). The CDR3 is made up of 11 amino acids. Between the trimmed V and J ends, which lost 4 bases and 10 bases, there was a span of 11 bases. As DNA, the CDR3 is TGTGCCTGGACTGGGGGCACAGAGCAGTTCTTC. It codes for CAWTGGTEQFF.

This chain connects TRBV6-5 to TRBJ1-1; 8 positions match TRBD1. This CDR3 region has 15 residues. V trimming: 0 bases; J trimming: 4 bases; junction bases outside the gene matches: 4. CDR1 is MNHEY and CDR2 is SVGAGI in the germline V gene. CDR3 sequence: CASSYSLTGGTEAFF. The CDR3 DNA is TGTGCCAGCAGTTACTCGCTTACAGGGGGCACTGAAGCTTTCTTT.

The chain employs TRBV2 and TRBJ1-2, with 8 bases lining up with TRBD1. In germline, CDR1 is SNHLY, CDR2 FYNNEI. Trimming at V came to 5 bases and at J to 3 bases, leaving 5 bases not matched to a gene. This CDR3 contains 14 residues. The CDR3 nucleotides read TGTGCCAGCAGTTCTCAGGGGGCGGACTATGGCTACACCTTC. Encoded protein: CASSSQGADYGYTF.

The chain couples TRBV6-6 to TRBJ1-1; perhaps TRBD1 as D (5 bases). The CDR3 spans 16 residues. Looked up from germline, CDR1 is MNHNY and CDR2 is SVGAGI (reference sequence). V lost 1 base, J lost 5 bases, and 17 bases lay in between. The DNA for the CDR3 is TGTGCCAGCAGTTACTACGGGGTTTCGGGGGGTACTGAAGCTTTCTTT. Protein: CASSYYGVSGGTEAFF.

The chain combines TRBV29-1 with TRBJ1-3, with 7 positions matching TRBD1. Per the germline V gene, CDR1 is SQVTM and CDR2 is ANQGSEA. The CDR3 spans 14 residues. The ends lost 7 bases at V and 3 bases at J; junction bases unmatched: 9. The CDR3 DNA is TGCAGCGCTTCCAACAGGGGCGGTGGAAACACCATATATTTT. As protein: CSASNRGGGNTIYF.

The rearrangement uses TRBV6-5 and TRBJ1-2; TRBD1 is a possible D gene (6 bases). The CDR3 covers 16 residues. Looked up from germline, CDR1 is MNHEY and CDR2 is SVGAGI. Trimming removed 2 bases from V and 2 bases from J, with 15 bases in between. CDR3 in amino acids: CASSYRQAGKNYGYTF. The CDR3 nucleotides are TGTGCCAGCAGTTACCGACAGGCCGGGAAAAACTATGGCTACACCTTC.

The rearrangement uses TRBV5-8 and TRBJ2-3, with 11 nucleotides matching TRBD2. CDR3 size: 17 residues. The germline gives CDR1 SGHTS, CDR2 YDEGEE. V gave up 4 bases and J gave up 3 bases; unmatched junction bases: 10. DNA of the CDR3: TGTGCCAGCAGCCTCACTAGCGGGAGTATAGGGACAGATACGCAGTATTTT. It yields the protein CASSLTSGSIGTDTQYF.

The chain employs TRBV19 and TRBJ1-5, with a tentative D call TRBD1 (5 bases). CDR1 is LNHDA, CDR2 SQIVND, per germline (reference sequence). This CDR3 is 13 amino acids long. V was cut by 6 bases and J by 7 bases, with 13 bases left in between. For the CDR3, the DNA is TGTGCCAGTAGAACGGGGGTCTGGCAGCCCCAGCATTTT. Amino acids: CASRTGVWQPQHF.

This sequence joins TRBV28 and TRBJ2-7; D is unclear. The CDR3 has 12 residues. V was shortened by 1 base and J by 7 bases, with 8 bases between the two germline ends. CDR1 is MDHEN and CDR2 is SYDVKM in the germline V gene. CDR3 nucleotide sequence: TGTGCCAGCAGTTTATCAGAGGCGGAGCAGTACTTC. This translates into CASSLSEAEQYF.

The chain combines TRBV5-1 with TRBJ2-3; weak D call: TRBD2 (5 bases). Germline V lookup: CDR1 SGHRS, CDR2 YFSETQ. Trimming removed 2 bases at V and 0 bases at J, with 10 bases between. There are 15 residues in the CDR3. The CDR3 nucleotides are TGCGCCAGCAGCTTTCGGGGTGGGAGCACAGATACGCAGTATTTT. Encoded protein: CASSFRGGSTDTQYF. The full variable domain, in which reference TRBV5-1 and TRBJ2-3 provide the parts outside the CDR3, is KAGVTQTPRYLIKTRGQQVTLSCSPISGHRSVSWYQQTPGQGLQFLFEYFSETQRNKGNFPGRFSGRQFSNSRSEMNVSTLELGDSALYLCASSFRGGSTDTQYFGPGTRLTVL.